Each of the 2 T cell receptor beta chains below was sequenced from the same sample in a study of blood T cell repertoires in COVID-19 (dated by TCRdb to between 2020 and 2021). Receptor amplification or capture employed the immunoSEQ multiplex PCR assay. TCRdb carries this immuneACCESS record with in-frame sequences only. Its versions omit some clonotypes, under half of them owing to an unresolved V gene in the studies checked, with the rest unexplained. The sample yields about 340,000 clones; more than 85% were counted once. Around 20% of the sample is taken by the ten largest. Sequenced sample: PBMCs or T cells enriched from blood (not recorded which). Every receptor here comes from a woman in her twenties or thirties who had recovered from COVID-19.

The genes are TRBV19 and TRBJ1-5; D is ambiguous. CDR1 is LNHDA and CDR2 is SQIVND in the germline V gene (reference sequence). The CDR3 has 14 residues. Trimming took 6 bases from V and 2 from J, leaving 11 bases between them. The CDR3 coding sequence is TGTGCCAGTAGCCCGGGGTCTCGCAATCAGCCCCAGCATTTT. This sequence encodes CASSPGSRNQPQHF.

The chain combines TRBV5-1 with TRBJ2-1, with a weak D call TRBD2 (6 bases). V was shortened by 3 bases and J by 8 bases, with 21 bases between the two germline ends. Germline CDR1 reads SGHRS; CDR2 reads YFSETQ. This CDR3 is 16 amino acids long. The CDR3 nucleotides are TGCGCCAGCAGCTCGGATGGAGGCCTAGCGTACGATGAGCAGTTCTTC. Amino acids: CASSSDGGLAYDEQFF.